A single sample gave rise to the 20 T cell receptor beta chains below, sequenced in a study of blood T cell repertoires in COVID-19. Sequencing used immunoSEQ multiplex PCR; TCRdb keeps in-frame clones, though not all of them. The sample holds around 220,000 clones, roughly 89% seen once. The sequencing sample was made of PBMCs or T cells enriched from blood (not recorded which). These receptor sequences come from a woman aged 40 to 55 who had recovered from COVID-19.

The V and J genes are TRBV27 and TRBJ2-7; 8 nucleotides match TRBD1. The CDR3 covers 15 residues. The V and J ends lost 5 bases and 4 bases, in that order; junction bases with no gene match: 10. The germline V gene encodes CDR1 MNHEY and CDR2 SMNVEV (reference sequence). CDR3 in DNA: TGTGCCAGCAGTGCGGACAGGGTGGGCTCGTACGAGCAGTACTTC. The encoded protein is CASSADRVGSYEQYF.

The chain carries TRBV7-2 and TRBJ2-2, with TRBD2 matching 8 bases. CDR1 is SGHTA and CDR2 is FQGNSA in the germline V gene. V lost 3 bases and J lost 5; bases outside the gene matches: 5. The CDR3 totals 15 residues. The CDR3 nucleotides read TGTGCCAGCAGCTTGGAGCGGGAGAGGACCGGGGAGCTGTTTTTT. This gives the protein CASSLERERTGELFF.

The chain couples TRBV11-2 to TRBJ2-3, with 8 positions matching TRBD2. The CDR3 is 17 amino acids. In germline, CDR1 is SGHAT, CDR2 FQNNGV. V lost 4 bases, J lost 4 bases, and 13 bases stayed unmatched. CDR3 in DNA: TGTGCCAGCAGCTCTAGAAGCCTAGCGGGTAACCCAGATACGCAGTATTTT. Translating gives CASSSRSLAGNPDTQYF.

The rearrangement links TRBV30 to TRBJ2-3; D is unresolved. In germline, CDR1 is GTSNPN, CDR2 SVGIG (reference sequence). CDR3 length: 14 residues. Trimming left V 1 base short and J 0 bases short, with 8 bases between. The DNA of the CDR3 is TGTGCCTGGAGTGCCCTTTTAAGCACAGATACGCAGTATTTT. Encoded protein: CAWSALLSTDTQYF.

The V gene is TRBV28, the J gene TRBJ2-3, with 8 positions matching TRBD2. Trimming took 5 bases from V and 5 from J; bases not matched to a gene: 18. The length of the CDR3 is 18 residues. Germline loops: CDR1 MDHEN, CDR2 SYDVKM. The CDR3 DNA sequence: TGTGCCAGCAGTCCAGTTCACTCTCTAGCGGGTTTCGGAGATACGCAGTATTTT. It codes for CASSPVHSLAGFGDTQYF.

The CDR3 loop is CASSPRASGVYEQYF. The CDR3 nucleotides read TGTGCCAGCAGCCCCCGTGCTAGCGGAGTCTACGAGCAGTACTTC. The J gene is TRBJ2-7, the V gene TRBV7-4, with TRBD2 matching over 7 bases. The germline V gene has CDR1 SGHVT and CDR2 SQSDAQ. The CDR3 spans 15 residues. V trimming: 5 bases; J trimming: 3 bases; junction bases outside the gene matches: 10.

This rearrangement joins TRBV29-1 to TRBJ2-7, with TRBD1 as a possible D gene (6 bases). Germline V gene lookup returns CDR1 SQVTM and CDR2 ANQGSEA. This CDR3 comprises 13 residues. With 2 bases removed from V and 0 bases from J, the gap between germline ends came to 8 bases. The CDR3 DNA reads as TGCAGCGTTGAAACAGGGAGCTCCTACGAGCAGTACTTC. It is translated as CSVETGSSYEQYF.

The rearrangement uses TRBV24-1 and TRBJ2-7; D possibly corresponds to TRBD2 (5 bases). Germline values: CDR1 KGHDR, CDR2 SFDVKD. V was clipped by 2 bases and J by 5 bases, with 9 bases between them. The CDR3 is 13 residues long. CDR3 sequence: CATSDSRVHEQYF. The DNA for the CDR3 is TGTGCCACCAGTGATTCGCGGGTTCACGAGCAGTACTTC.

This clone was counted once. This rearrangement joins TRBV30 to TRBJ2-1; 7 bases are a match to TRBD2. Germline lookup yields CDR1 GTSNPN and CDR2 SVGIG (reference sequence). V was pared by 2 bases and J by 9 bases, with 13 bases of the junction left unmatched. The CDR3 is made up of 15 amino acids. As DNA, the CDR3 is TGTGCCTGGAGTTGGCGGACTAGGGCGGGGTCTGAGCAGTTCTTC. Its translation is CAWSWRTRAGSEQFF.

The CDR3 sequence: CASSPAFSGPRRGVNEQFF. DNA for the CDR3: TGTGCCAGCTCACCAGCGTTTTCGGGCCCCCGGAGGGGTGTCAATGAGCAGTTCTTC. V is TRBV18 and J is TRBJ2-1; tentatively, D is TRBD2 (6 bases). There are 19 residues in the CDR3. Germline V gene lookup returns CDR1 KGHSH and CDR2 LQKENI. The V end was cut by 2 bases, the J end by 6 bases, with 26 bases between.

The chain employs TRBV15 and TRBJ2-1; D may be TRBD2 (5 bases). The CDR3 totals 13 residues. Germline CDR1 reads LNHNV; CDR2 reads YYDKDF (reference sequence). Trimming stripped 0 bases from V and 8 bases from J, with 8 bases between. For the CDR3, the DNA is TGTGCCACCAGCAGAGATTCCGGGGATGAGCAGTTCTTC. Encoded protein: CATSRDSGDEQFF. Full variable domain (rest looked up from reference TRBV15 and TRBJ2-1): DAMVIQNPRYQVTQFGKPVTLSCSQTLNHNVMYWYQQKSSQAPKLLFHYYDKDFNNEADTPDNFQSRRPNTSFCFLDIRSPGLGDTAMYLCATSRDSGDEQFFGPGTRLTVL.

The chain joins TRBV9 to TRBJ2-5; D possibly corresponds to TRBD1 (5 bases). V dropped 0 bases and J dropped 5 bases, with 17 bases sitting between them. This CDR3 is built from 16 residues. Germline CDR1 reads SGDLS; CDR2 reads YYNGEE. The CDR3, as DNA: TGTGCCAGCAGCGTAGGAATCGTAAGGGGTGTTGAGACCCAGTACTTC. Translation: CASSVGIVRGVETQYF.

The J gene is TRBJ1-3, the V gene TRBV29-1; D may be TRBD1 (5 bases). Germline V gives CDR1 SQVTM, CDR2 ANQGSEA. The CDR3 consists of 14 residues. The V end lost 7 bases, the J end lost 0 bases, and 13 bases lay between the germline ends. The CDR3 is CSAAQGSSGNTIYF. CDR3 coding DNA: TGCAGCGCCGCCCAGGGAAGCTCTGGAAACACCATATATTTT.

J is TRBJ2-7 and V is TRBV6-8, with TRBD2 as a possible D gene (6 bases). In germline, CDR1 is MNHGY, CDR2 SAAAGT. The CDR3 totals 13 residues. Between the trimmed V and J ends, which lost 11 bases and 0 bases, there was a span of 14 bases. In nucleotides, the CDR3 is TGTGCCTACGCGATAGCGGACTCCTACGAGCAGTACGTC. Translated, it gives CAYAIADSYEQYV.

CDR3 protein: CASSPTGVSSYEQYF. The CDR3 DNA reads TGTGCCAGCAGCCCGACGGGGGTGAGCTCCTACGAGCAGTACTTC. The chain recombines TRBV3-1 (or the pseudogene TRBV3-2) with TRBJ2-7, with D possibly matching TRBD2 (6 bases). CDR1 and CDR2 from the germline V gene are LGHDT and YNNKEL (reference sequence). The CDR3 runs to 15 residues. Trimming cost V 4 bases and J 0 bases, with 13 bases left between them.

V usage is TRBV29-1 and J usage is TRBJ2-1, with D perhaps matching TRBD2 (5 bases). The length of the CDR3 is 15 residues. With 0 bases removed from V and 7 bases from J, the gap between germline ends came to 16 bases. CDR1 is SQVTM and CDR2 is ANQGSEA in the germline V gene. The CDR3 spells CSVEDRIGKRNEQFF. The DNA for the CDR3 is TGCAGCGTTGAAGATCGTATCGGGAAGAGAAATGAGCAGTTCTTC.

The chain is built from TRBV28 and TRBJ2-7; 9 bases agree with TRBD1. The CDR3 extends over 14 amino acids. The trim removed 5 bases at V and 1 base at J, leaving 3 bases unmatched. Germline assignment: CDR1 MDHEN and CDR2 SYDVKM. CDR3 DNA: TGTGCCAGCAGTCAGGGACAGGGATCCTACGAGCAGTACTTC. Its protein is CASSQGQGSYEQYF.

This CDR3 reads CASSTSLGQGSTDTQYF. In nucleotides, the CDR3 is TGTGCCAGCAGCACCAGTCTGGGACAAGGTAGCACAGATACGCAGTATTTT. The rearrangement joins TRBV11-3 to TRBJ2-3; maybe TRBD1 (6 bases). Germline V CDR1 and CDR2: SGHNT, YENEEA. This CDR3 region has 17 residues. Trimming cost V 5 bases and J 0 bases, with 18 bases left between them. The whole variable domain, filled in from reference TRBV11-3 and TRBJ2-3, reads EAGVVQSPRYKIIEKKQPVAFWCNPISGHNTLYWYLQNLGQGPELLIRYENEEAVDDSQLPKDRFSAERLKGVDSTLKIQPAELGDSAVYLCASSTSLGQGSTDTQYFGPGTRLTVL.

This clone was recorded only once. V usage is TRBV24-1 and J usage is TRBJ2-3, with D possibly TRBD1 on 6 matching bases. CDR3 length: 15 amino acids. V was cut by 4 bases and J by 2 bases, with 12 bases left in between. The germline gives CDR1 KGHDR, CDR2 SFDVKD. CDR3 DNA: TGTGCCACCAGTGACCAGGGGACGGACACAGATACGCAGTATTTT. Translating it yields CATSDQGTDTDTQYF.

This chain joins TRBV28 and TRBJ1-1; D not certain. V lost 6 bases and J 4 bases, leaving 9 bases between the germline ends. The CDR3 runs to 12 residues. Per germline, CDR1 MDHEN and CDR2 SYDVKM. The CDR3 protein is CASSLIGTEAFF. Here the CDR3 DNA reads TGTGCCAGCAGCCTAATTGGCACTGAAGCTTTCTTT.